This T cell receptor beta chain was found in a study of T cell changes during pregnancy in multiple sclerosis. The CDR3 length is 15 residues. Trimming took 0 bases from V and 9 from J; bases not matched to a gene: 10. The germline CDR1 and CDR2 sequences are SGHRS and YFSETQ. Profiling relied on immunoSEQ multiplex PCR, and the TCRdb table lists in-frame clones only, not all of them. The table lists more than 30,000 clones, 70% to 90% of them singletons, with about 0.57% in the top ten. The sample was CD4+ T cells from peripheral blood mononuclear cells, taken before pregnancy. The V and J genes are TRBV5-1 and TRBJ2-7, with TRBD1 matching 9 bases. This clonotype was obtained from a female donor with multiple sclerosis, enrolled in a pregnancy study. The chain's CDR3 is CASSLEGTGTRRQYF. CDR3 coding DNA: TGCGCCAGCAGCTTGGAGGGGACAGGGACACGTCGGCAGTACTTC.